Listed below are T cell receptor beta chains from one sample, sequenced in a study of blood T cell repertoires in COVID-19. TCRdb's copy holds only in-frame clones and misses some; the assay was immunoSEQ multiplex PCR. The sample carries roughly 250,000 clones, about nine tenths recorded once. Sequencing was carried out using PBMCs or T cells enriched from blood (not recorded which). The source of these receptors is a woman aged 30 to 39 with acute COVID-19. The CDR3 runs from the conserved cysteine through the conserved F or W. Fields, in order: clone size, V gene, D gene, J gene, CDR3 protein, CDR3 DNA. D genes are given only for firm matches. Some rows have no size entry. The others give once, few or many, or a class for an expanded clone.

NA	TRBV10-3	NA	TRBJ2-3	CAISESREDTQYF	TGTGCCATCAGTGAGTCAAGGGAGGATACGCAGTATTTT
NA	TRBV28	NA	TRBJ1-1	CASSLTGWDTEAFF	TGTGCCAGCAGTTTAACAGGGTGGGACACTGAAGCTTTCTTT
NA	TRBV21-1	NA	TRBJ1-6	CVAGQAYLSPLHF	TGTGTCGCGGGGCAGGCCTATCTCTCACCCCTCCACTTT
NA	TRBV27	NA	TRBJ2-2	CASTLQVHQRGTGELFF	TGTGCCAGCACTCTACAGGTCCATCAACGTGGAACCGGGGAGCTGTTTTTT
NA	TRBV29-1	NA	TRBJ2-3	CSVEMGGVADTQYF	TGCAGCGTTGAAATGGGGGGAGTCGCAGATACGCAGTATTTT
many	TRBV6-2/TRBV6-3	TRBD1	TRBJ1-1	CASSYPGTGNF	TGTGCCAGCAGTTACCCGGGGACAGGGAACTTT
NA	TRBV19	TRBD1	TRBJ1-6	CASTESRGSYNSPLHF	TGTGCCAGTACCGAAAGCAGGGGGTCCTATAATTCACCCCTCCACTTT
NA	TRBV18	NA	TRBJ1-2	CASSGRTGYGYTF	TGTGCCAGCTCGGGACGTACAGGGTATGGCTACACCTTC
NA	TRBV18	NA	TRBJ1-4	CASSPADIELFF	TGTGCCAGCTCACCGGCGGATATAGAACTGTTTTTT
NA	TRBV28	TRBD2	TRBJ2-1	CASSTQLAGGLLPGDNEQFF	TGTGCCAGCAGTACCCAACTAGCGGGGGGTCTCCTCCCTGGCGACAATGAGCAGTTCTTC
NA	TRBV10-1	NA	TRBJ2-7	CASSESKHQGTYEQYF	TGCGCCAGCAGTGAGTCGAAACACCAGGGTACCTACGAGCAGTACTTC
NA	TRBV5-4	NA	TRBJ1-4	CASSPDSPTNEKLFF	TGTGCCAGCAGCCCGGACAGCCCAACTAATGAAAAACTGTTTTTT
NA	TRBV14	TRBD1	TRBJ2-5	CASSQIGTVQETQYF	TGTGCCAGCAGCCAAATAGGGACAGTCCAAGAGACCCAGTACTTC
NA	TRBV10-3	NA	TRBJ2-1	CAISDLTRRGTYNEQFF	TGTGCCATCAGTGACCTCACGAGGAGGGGTACCTACAATGAGCAGTTCTTC
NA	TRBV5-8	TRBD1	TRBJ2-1	CASSLGGQGVNEQFF	TGTGCCAGCAGCTTGGGCGGACAGGGAGTTAATGAGCAGTTCTTC
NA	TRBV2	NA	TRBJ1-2	CASRGQTLGGYTF	TGTGCCAGCAGAGGACAGACCCTCGGTGGCTACACCTTC
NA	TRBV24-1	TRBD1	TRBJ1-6	CATRWDRDNSPLHF	TGTGCCACCAGGTGGGACAGAGATAATTCACCCCTCCACTTT
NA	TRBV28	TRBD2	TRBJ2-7	CASSLSAGGSSYEQYF	TGTGCCAGCAGTTTATCGGCTGGCGGGAGCTCCTACGAGCAGTACTTC
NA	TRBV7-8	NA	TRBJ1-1	CASSPQSGLSTEAFF	TGTGCCAGCAGCCCCCAATCAGGGCTAAGTACTGAAGCTTTCTTT
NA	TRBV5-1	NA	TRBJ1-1	CASSTLGARTEAFF	TGCGCCAGCAGCACCTTGGGGGCGCGGACTGAAGCTTTCTTT
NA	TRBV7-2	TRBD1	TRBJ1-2	CASSPLDRVIGGYTF	TGTGCCAGCAGCCCCCTGGACAGGGTCATCGGAGGCTACACCTTC
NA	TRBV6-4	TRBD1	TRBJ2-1	CASSLEQGGNNEQFF	TGTGCCAGCAGCTTAGAACAGGGGGGCAACAATGAGCAGTTCTTC
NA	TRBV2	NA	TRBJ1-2	CASSATVTYGYTF	TGTGCCAGCAGTGCGACAGTTACCTATGGCTACACCTTC
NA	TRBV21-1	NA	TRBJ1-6	CASSKHTTQGNSPLHF	TGTGCCAGCAGCAAACATACCACCCAGGGGAATTCACCCCTCCACTTT
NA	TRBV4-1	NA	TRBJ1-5	CASSQDGGGGNNQPQHF	TGCGCCAGCAGCCAAGATGGGGGAGGCGGGAACAATCAGCCCCAGCATTTT
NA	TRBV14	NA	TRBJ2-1	CASSQDRLGGFQFF	TGTGCCAGCAGCCAAGATCGTTTAGGAGGGTTTCAGTTCTTC
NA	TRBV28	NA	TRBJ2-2	CASGTPLPPGELFF	TGTGCCAGTGGGACACCTTTGCCCCCCGGGGAGCTGTTTTTT
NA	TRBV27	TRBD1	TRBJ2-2	CASSRRQGAVGELFF	TGTGCCAGCAGTCGAAGGCAGGGGGCGGTCGGGGAGCTGTTTTTT
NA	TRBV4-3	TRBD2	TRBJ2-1	CASSQDGLAGAYNEQFF	TGCGCCAGCAGCCAAGACGGACTAGCGGGTGCCTACAATGAGCAGTTCTTC
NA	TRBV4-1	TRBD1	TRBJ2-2	CASRPKGQADTGELFF	TGCGCCAGCAGACCAAAGGGACAGGCTGACACCGGGGAGCTGTTTTTT
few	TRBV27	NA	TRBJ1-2	CASSLSGTLLYGYTF	TGTGCCAGCAGTTTATCTGGGACTCTCCTGTATGGCTACACCTTC
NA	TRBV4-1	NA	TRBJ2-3	CASSRGFGVGVTDTQYF	TGCGCCAGCAGCCGAGGATTTGGTGTGGGAGTCACAGATACGCAGTATTTT
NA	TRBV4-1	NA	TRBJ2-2	CASSQFSYPPGELFF	TGCGCCAGCAGCCAATTTTCCTACCCACCGGGGGAGCTGTTTTTT
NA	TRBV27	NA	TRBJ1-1	CASRNRLNTEAFF	TGTGCCAGCAGAAACAGGTTGAACACTGAAGCTTTCTTT
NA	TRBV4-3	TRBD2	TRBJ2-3	CASSQFGLAGVITDTQYF	TGCGCCAGCAGCCAATTTGGGCTAGCGGGAGTGATCACAGATACGCAGTATTTT
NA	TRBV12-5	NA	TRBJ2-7	CASGLLNRDEQYF	TGTGCTAGTGGTTTGCTCAACAGGGACGAGCAGTACTTC
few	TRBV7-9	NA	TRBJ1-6	CASSWSDSPLHF	TGTGCCAGCAGCTGGTCGGATTCACCCCTCCACTTT
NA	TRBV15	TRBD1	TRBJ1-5	CATSLTGAGQPQHF	TGTGCCACCAGCTTAACAGGGGCCGGTCAGCCCCAGCATTTT
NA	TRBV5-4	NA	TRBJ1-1	CASSYQGGTEAFF	TGTGCCAGCAGCTACCAAGGGGGAACTGAAGCTTTCTTT
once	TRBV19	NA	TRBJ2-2	CASNPNRAPGELFF	TGTGCCAGTAACCCCAACAGGGCCCCCGGGGAGCTGTTTTTT